This TCR beta chain is drawn from a study of vaccination and CD4 T cells after COVID-19. A few counts support this clonotype. The antigen is undetermined. With V trimmed by 1 base and J by 4 bases, 11 bases remained unmatched. The CDR3 is 16 amino acids. The germline CDR1 and CDR2 sequences are GTSNPN and SVGIG (reference sequence). Cultured CD4+ T cell DNA was sequenced using the Oncomine TCR Beta short-read assay. A single record per CDR3 protein comes from TCRdb applying MiXCR to the PCR reads. The sample consists of about 21,000 distinct CDR3 sequences, 60% to 80% of them appearing once. Described treatment: approximately 11-day PBMC culture with coronavirus spike peptide pools or control peptides (ViraFEST assay).

The material sequenced was CD4+ T cells from blood, cultured in vitro, taken before SARS-CoV-2 vaccination. The chain carries TRBV30 and TRBJ1-2; 8 bases agree with TRBD1. This TCR was sampled from a human donor who received a COVID-19 vaccine. The chain's CDR3 is CAWSGSPGQDLYGYTF. In DNA, the CDR3 is TGTGCCTGGAGTGGGTCACCGGGACAGGACCTCTATGGCTACACCTTC.